The entry that follows covers one TCR beta chain sequence. In TCRdb, the RACE reads were re-called with MiXCR into one record per CDR3 protein. Of more than 70,000 distinct CDR3 sequences in the sample, 8.5% are singletons; the top ten hold around 2.6%. These data belong to a study of human T cells and chemical hapten exposure. V was shortened by 4 bases and J by 1 base, with 14 bases between the two germline ends. There are 15 residues in the CDR3. Germline CDR1 and CDR2: MDHEN and SYDVKM. As for time point: pre-sensitization, week 0. Treatment given: therapeutic diphenylcyclopropenone sensitization with weekly scalp DPC.

The sample consisted of whole blood, taken in connection with sensitization to the hapten diphenylcyclopropenone (DPC). The chain links TRBV28 to TRBJ2-7; possibly TRBD1 or TRBD2 for D (5 bases each). The receptor was isolated from a man aged 40-49 years with alopecia areata. Some clones in this sample may be carry-over from other donors' samples. CDR3: CASSSSGTESYEQYF. Written as DNA, the CDR3 is TGTGCCAGCAGTTCCTCCGGGACGGAGTCCTACGAGCAGTACTTC.